A single TCR beta chain is shown here with its context. Antigen: not known. V shed 7 bases and J shed 5 bases, with 22 bases lying between them. Germline CDR1 reads SGDLS; CDR2 reads YYNGEE. CDR3 length equals 16 residues. This sample is drawn from a study of post-analysis software for immune sequencing data. Presence of unique molecular identifiers characterized the TCR beta cDNA libraries. MiXCR, run by TCRdb on the PCR reads, gives a single entry per CDR3 protein. The repertoire has around 260,000 distinct CDR3 sequences, about 40% of them found once; the top ten carry 4.5% to 5.5%. Whole-study results and caveats: The study found TRBV5-6, TRBV5-1 and TRBV20-1 among a handful of TRBV segments more frequent in patients than controls.

Sequenced sample: blood. The rearrangement uses TRBV9 and TRBJ2-1; possible D gene TRBD1, 6 bases. The sequence came from a girl under 18 with multiple sclerosis. CDR3 sequence reads: CASSGGSGQKNNEQFF. The CDR3 DNA sequence: TGTGCCAGCTCAGGAGGATCTGGACAGAAAAACAATGAGCAGTTCTTC.